This TCR beta chain was identified in a study of cytomegalovirus exposure and HLA in healthy donors. The study, taken as a whole, reports: Specific recognition of CMV antigens was confirmed in vitro for three chains (all CMV-associated). Clusters of TCRs from the first cohort tended to co-occur in the 120 validation repertoires (as a later analysis found).

Turning to this clone: Its matching antigen is unknown.

This table comes from immunoSEQ multiplex PCR, and its TCRdb copy is limited to in-frame clones, with some not included. The sample holds around 50,000 clones, more than 80% seen once. The receptor was derived from a woman between 18 and 30 years old in good health and CMV-seronegative. Sequenced: PBMCs.

CDR3 in DNA: TGTGCCAGTAGTATAGAGGGGGCCCACAATCAGCCCCAGCATTTT. Encoded protein: CASSIEGAHNQPQHF. The rearrangement links TRBV19 to TRBJ1-5, with a possible D match to TRBD1 (6 bases). CDR3 size: 15 residues. V was cut by 0 bases and J by 3 bases, with 9 bases left in between. The germline CDR1 and CDR2 sequences are LNHDA and SQIVND (reference sequence).